Below are 32 T cell receptor beta chains sequenced from a single sample in a study of vaccination effects on CD4 cells after COVID-19. After more than 9 days in culture, the CD4+ T cells were isolated. Participants each got two BNT162b2 or mRNA-1273 vaccine doses. The antigens of these receptors remain unknown. Method: immunoSEQ multiplex PCR; TCRdb's copy keeps in-frame clones and lacks some. The sample has around 40,000 clones; over 60% are singletons. Here the sequenced sample was CD4+ T cells from PBMCs cultured without peptide, taken after COVID-19 vaccination. The receptor source for this set is a human donor who received a COVID-19 vaccine.

V and J are TRBV11-3 and TRBJ2-1, with D unclear. Trimming left V 5 bases short and J 9 bases short, with 11 bases between. The CDR3 loop spans 12 amino acids. In germline, CDR1 is SGHNT, CDR2 YENEEA. For the CDR3, the DNA is TGTGCCAGCAGCCCAACGGAAGGTGAGCAGTTCTTC. It is translated as CASSPTEGEQFF.

This clone was counted only a few times. The V gene is TRBV18, the J gene TRBJ1-1; D unclear. Germline V gives CDR1 KGHSH, CDR2 LQKENI. The CDR3 is 14 amino acids. Trimming shortened V by 0 bases and J by 6 bases, and 11 bases separated the two germline ends. Here the CDR3 reads CASSPPNGEAEAFF. In DNA form, the CDR3 reads TGTGCCAGCTCACCACCGAACGGGGAGGCTGAAGCTTTCTTT.

The chain uses TRBV5-4 and TRBJ2-3; TRBD2 matches 8 bases. The CDR3 is made up of 18 amino acids. Germline trimming cut 4 bases from V and 2 bases from J; bases unmatched to any gene: 15. The germline gives CDR1 SGHNT, CDR2 YYREEE (reference sequence). CDR3 DNA: TGTGCCAGCAGCCATCAACTCGGGGGGGCGGGCATCACAGATACGCAGTATTTT. This codes for CASSHQLGGAGITDTQYF.

The CDR3 nucleotides read TGTGCCACCAGCAGAGATAAGGCTAGCGGGAATCGGCAGTTCTTC. Residues: CATSRDKASGNRQFF. The gene calls are TRBV15 and TRBJ2-1, with TRBD2 matching over 9 bases. Germline CDR1 is LNHNV and CDR2 is YYDKDF (reference sequence). The CDR3 loop spans 15 amino acids. The J segment lost 12 bases and the V segment lost 0 bases, leaving 9 bases of the junction unmatched. The entire variable domain, with the rest obtained from reference TRBV15 and TRBJ2-1, is as follows: DAMVIQNPRYQVTQFGKPVTLSCSQTLNHNVMYWYQQKSSQAPKLLFHYYDKDFNNEADTPDNFQSRRPNTSFCFLDIRSPGLGDTAMYLCATSRDKASGNRQFFGPGTRLTVL.

V usage is TRBV6-5 and J usage is TRBJ2-1; D is unclear. Per germline, CDR1 MNHEY and CDR2 SVGAGI. The CDR3 extends over 11 amino acids. V lost 8 bases to trimming and J lost 6 bases, with 8 bases between them. The CDR3: CASFRLNEQFF. DNA for the CDR3: TGTGCCAGCTTTCGCCTCAATGAGCAGTTCTTC.

The rearrangement uses TRBV3-1 (or the pseudogene TRBV3-2) and TRBJ2-2, with TRBD1 matching over 8 bases. Germline CDR1 is LGHDT and CDR2 is YNNKEL (reference sequence). V lost 6 bases and J lost 1; bases outside the gene matches: 4. This CDR3 spans 15 amino acids. Here the CDR3 DNA reads TGTGCCAGCAGTCCCGGGACAGGGAACACCGGGGAGCTGTTTTTT. The encoded protein is CASSPGTGNTGELFF.

The chain links TRBV2 to TRBJ2-5, with 11 bases matching TRBD1. With 5 bases clipped from V and 5 bases from J, the junction kept 4 bases outside the gene matches. This CDR3 is 14 amino acids long. Germline V gives CDR1 SNHLY, CDR2 FYNNEI. CDR3 protein: CASSLDRGRETQYF. The CDR3 bases are TGTGCCAGCAGTTTGGACAGGGGGCGGGAGACCCAGTACTTC.

V gene TRBV24-1 combines with J gene TRBJ1-2, with D unresolved. The CDR3 is made up of 18 amino acids. CDR1 KGHDR and CDR2 SFDVKD come from the germline V gene. Trimming took off 0 bases at V and 0 bases at J, with 16 bases between the two ends. CDR3 coding DNA: TGTGCCACCAGTGATTTGATGGAAGAGTGTAAGGCTAACTATGGCTACACCTTC. Amino acids: CATSDLMEECKANYGYTF.

This chain connects TRBV10-1 to TRBJ2-5; either TRBD1 or TRBD2 may fit D (5 bases each). Trimming took 0 bases from V and 4 from J, leaving 15 bases between them. CDR3 length: 16 amino acids. CDR1 WNHNN and CDR2 SYGVQD come from the germline V gene (reference sequence). The CDR3 sequence is CASSESPSPGLETQYF. The CDR3 bases are TGCGCCAGCAGTGAGTCGCCTAGCCCGGGGCTAGAGACCCAGTACTTC.

The chain carries TRBV7-9 and TRBJ1-6; D may be TRBD1 (6 bases). The CDR3 contains 17 residues. V shed 1 base and J shed 6 bases, with 16 bases lying between them. Germline loops: CDR1 SEHNR, CDR2 FQNEAQ (reference sequence). The CDR3 spells CASSLESGRGLNSPLHF. The CDR3 DNA follows: TGTGCCAGCAGCTTAGAGTCCGGCAGGGGACTTAATTCACCCCTCCACTTT.

In this sample, this clone turned up a few times. The chain combines TRBV25-1 with TRBJ2-3, with D perhaps matching TRBD1 or TRBD2 (5 bases each). V was trimmed by 6 bases and J by 9 bases, leaving 16 bases between them. Germline loops: CDR1 MGHDK, CDR2 SYGVNS. The CDR3 has 13 residues. CDR3 bases: TGTGCCAGCAGCAACCAACGGGGCGAGACGCAGTATTTT. It is translated as CASSNQRGETQYF.

This clone was observed a handful of times. V usage is TRBV11-2 and J usage is TRBJ2-7; the D gene could be TRBD1 or TRBD2 (6 bases each). This CDR3 is built from 14 residues. Trimming took off 4 bases at V and 4 bases at J, with 14 bases between the two ends. The germline V gene has CDR1 SGHAT and CDR2 FQNNGV. The CDR3 bases are TGTGCCAGCAGCTCTCGCGGGACAAAGTACGAGCAGTACTTC. Translation: CASSSRGTKYEQYF.

The rearrangement links TRBV7-2 to TRBJ2-3; 10 nucleotides agree with TRBD1. This CDR3 contains 16 residues. Germline assignment: CDR1 SGHTA and CDR2 FQGNSA. The V and J ends lost 2 bases and 5 bases, in that order; junction bases with no gene match: 7. The CDR3 region has the DNA TGTGCCAGCAGCTTATCAGGGACAGGGGTTGGAGATACGCAGTATTTT. It is translated as CASSLSGTGVGDTQYF.

Only a few counts were recorded for this clone. This chain links TRBV9 with TRBJ2-3; TRBD1 is a possible D gene (6 bases). Germline V gene data show CDR1 as SGDLS and CDR2 as YYNGEE. V shed 7 bases and J shed 6 bases, with 21 bases lying between them. The CDR3 has 15 residues. CDR3: CASARRQVFLDTQYF. The DNA of the CDR3 is TGTGCCAGCGCTAGGAGACAGGTTTTTCTCGATACGCAGTATTTT. Full variable domain (missing parts from reference TRBV9 and TRBJ2-3): DSGVTQTPKHLITATGQRVTLRCSPRSGDLSVYWYQQSLDQGLQFLIQYYNGEERAKGNILERFSAQQFPDLHSELNLSSLELGDSALYFCASARRQVFLDTQYFGPGTRLTVL.

This clone was counted only a few times. V gene TRBV18 combines with J gene TRBJ1-1, with D possibly TRBD1 on 5 matching bases. The germline V gene has CDR1 KGHSH and CDR2 LQKENI. V was pared by 0 bases and J by 2 bases, with 13 bases between. The CDR3 consists of 16 residues. The CDR3 reads CASSPPGLTGNTEAFF. Here the CDR3 DNA reads TGTGCCAGCTCACCACCGGGACTTACAGGAAACACTGAAGCTTTCTTT.

V gene TRBV11-2 combines with J gene TRBJ1-3; D gene ambiguous. The CDR3 consists of 15 residues. In germline, CDR1 is SGHAT, CDR2 FQNNGV. Trimming left V 5 bases short and J 4 bases short, with 15 bases between. In DNA form, the CDR3 reads TGTGCCAGCAGCCGAGTGAAGGGATACGGAAACACCATATATTTT. It specifies CASSRVKGYGNTIYF.

This rearrangement joins TRBV12-3 or TRBV12-4 to TRBJ1-2; maybe TRBD1 (6 bases). CDR3 length: 13 residues. Trimming took off 0 bases at V and 7 bases at J, with 9 bases between the two ends. CDR3 residues: CASSLASGVGYTF. CDR3 in DNA: TGTGCCAGCAGTTTAGCCTCAGGGGTTGGCTACACCTTC.

The chain employs TRBV5-1 and TRBJ1-1; 10 bases line up with TRBD1. After removal of 4 bases from V and 5 bases from J, the junction contained 8 bases not matched to a gene. This CDR3 region has 15 residues. Germline V lookup: CDR1 SGHRS, CDR2 YFSETQ. The CDR3 loop reads CASSPGGQGGTEAFF. CDR3 DNA sequence: TGCGCCAGCAGCCCGGGAGGACAGGGGGGTACTGAAGCTTTCTTT.

This chain connects TRBV21-1 to TRBJ2-3. TRBV21-1 is a recognized pseudogene. The CDR3 is 18 amino acids. The CDR3 DNA reads TGTGCCAGAAATCGAAAAGCCCGGGGGCATTGGGACACAGATACGCAGTATTTT. It codes for CARNRKARGHWDTDTQYF.

The chain carries TRBV5-1 and TRBJ1-4, with 7 bases fitting TRBD1. CDR3 length: 16 amino acids. V dropped 4 bases and J dropped 0; count of bases not matched to a gene: 6. Germline V gene data show CDR1 as SGHRS and CDR2 as YFSETQ. CDR3 coding DNA: TGCGCCAGCAGCCCGCTCCAGGGGGCAACTAATGAAAAACTGTTTTTT. It specifies CASSPLQGATNEKLFF.

The rearrangement joins TRBV25-1 to TRBJ1-1, with TRBD1 as a possible D gene (6 bases). Trimming stripped 3 bases from V and 1 base from J, with 12 bases between. Germline-derived CDR1 and CDR2 are MGHDK and SYGVNS. There are 15 residues in the CDR3. The CDR3 sequence is CASSDGGAQNTEAFF. For the CDR3, the DNA is TGTGCCAGCAGTGACGGGGGGGCTCAGAACACTGAAGCTTTCTTT.

V and J are TRBV5-4 and TRBJ2-7, with D hard to call. Trimming left V 1 base short and J 0 bases short, with 11 bases between. The CDR3 has 15 residues. Per the germline V gene, CDR1 is SGHNT and CDR2 is YYREEE (reference sequence). DNA of the CDR3: TGTGCCAGCAGCTTGTACCAACTCAACTCCTACGAGCAGTACTTC. Residues: CASSLYQLNSYEQYF.

On this clone itself: At one boundary the junction diverges from the germline segment, which might be a read error. At the DNA level, this CDR3 is encoded by other sequences in the same sample as well. This chain joins TRBV29-1 and TRBJ1-2; 9 bases fit TRBD1. CDR1 SQVTM and CDR2 ANQGSEA come from the germline V gene. This CDR3 region has 15 residues. CDR3 amino acids: CRWGTGRRSNYGYTF. DNA of the CDR3: TGCAGGTGGGGGACAGGGCGGCGGTCTAACTATGGCTACACTTTC.

The rearrangement joins TRBV6-5 to TRBJ1-4; no clear D gene. Deletions cut 6 bases from V and 8 bases from J, with 10 bases between. From germline, CDR1 is MNHEY and CDR2 SVGAGI. This CDR3 has 12 residues. The CDR3, as DNA: TGTGCCAGCAGACGGGCAGGCGAAAAACTGTTTTTT. This encodes CASRRAGEKLFF.

The chain recombines TRBV10-1 with TRBJ2-3; 15 bases match TRBD2. The V segment lost 5 bases and the J segment 4 bases; nucleotides outside the gene matches: 13. CDR3 length: 19 residues. CDR1 WNHNN and CDR2 SYGVQD come from the germline V gene (reference sequence). The CDR3 is CASSSIPGLAGGNPDTQYF. The CDR3 DNA reads as TGCGCCAGCAGTTCGATACCGGGACTAGCGGGGGGAAATCCAGATACGCAGTATTTT.

The chain combines TRBV6-8 with TRBJ1-1; 8 positions agree with TRBD1. Germline V gene lookup returns CDR1 MNHGY and CDR2 SAAAGT. This CDR3 spans 15 amino acids. The V gene end was trimmed by 1 base and the J gene end by 3 bases; junction bases not matched to a gene: 4. The chain's CDR3 is CASSYLNRGDTEAFF. CDR3 in DNA: TGTGCCAGCAGTTACTTAAACAGGGGGGACACTGAAGCTTTCTTT.

The chain couples TRBV10-1 to TRBJ1-6; tentative D call: TRBD1 (5 bases). V lost 6 bases and J lost 7, with 10 bases in between. The CDR3 totals 13 residues. Germline V gene lookup returns CDR1 WNHNN and CDR2 SYGVQD (reference sequence). CDR3 in amino acids: CASSLTVNSPLHF. CDR3 nucleotide sequence: TGCGCCAGCAGCTTGACAGTAAATTCACCCCTCCACTTT.

CDR3 DNA: TGTGCCAGCAGCCAGCTAGCGGGAGTCAACACCGGGGAGCTGTTTTTT. Residues: CASSQLAGVNTGELFF. The V gene is TRBV7-8, the J gene TRBJ2-2; TRBD2 agrees at 10 bases. V shed 5 bases, J shed 2 bases, and the junction held 5 bases outside the gene matches. Germline CDR1 is SGHVS and CDR2 is FQNEAQ. The CDR3 runs to 16 residues.

This clone was recorded only once. This rearrangement joins TRBV15 to TRBJ2-3; 9 bases are a match to TRBD1. V shed 5 bases, J shed 0 bases, and the junction held 3 bases outside the gene matches. Germline CDR1 reads LNHNV; CDR2 reads YYDKDF (reference sequence). This CDR3 region has 15 residues. For the CDR3, the DNA is TGTGCCACCAGCCTCGGACAGGGGAGCACAGATACGCAGTATTTT. Translation: CATSLGQGSTDTQYF.

This rearrangement joins TRBV5-4 to TRBJ2-5; 8 nucleotides align to TRBD1. The germline V gene encodes CDR1 SGHNT and CDR2 YYREEE (reference sequence). The CDR3 consists of 13 residues. Losses at the gene ends were 4 bases for V and 5 bases for J; bases not matched to a gene: 4. CDR3 loop: CASSDRGLETQYF. DNA for the CDR3: TGTGCCAGCAGCGACAGGGGTTTGGAGACCCAGTACTTC.

Written as DNA, the CDR3 is TGTGCCAGCAGTGGGGGGGGCTACGCCTACAATGAGCAGTTCTTC. As protein: CASSGGGYAYNEQFF. The chain is built from TRBV2 and TRBJ2-1, with a tentative D call TRBD2 (7 bases). The CDR3 spans 15 residues. Germline-derived CDR1 and CDR2 are SNHLY and FYNNEI. V lost 4 bases to trimming and J lost 2 bases, with 12 bases between them.

This clone has a handful of counts. The V and J genes are TRBV6-5 and TRBJ1-2; 7 nucleotides agree with TRBD1. The CDR3 length is 13 residues. Trimming cost V 8 bases and J 4 bases; bases outside gene matches: 7. Germline V gene sequence: CDR1 MNHEY, CDR2 SVGAGI. Here the CDR3 DNA reads TGTGCCAGCTCAATACGGGACAGCTATGGCTACACCTTC. Protein product: CASSIRDSYGYTF.